The 17 T cell receptor beta chains presented below share a single source sample, sequenced in a study of Ad26.COV2.S vaccination and SARS-CoV-2 variants. The treatment is: some 20 received Ad26.COV2.S at low or high dose, single or two shots; about 5 received placebo; per-sample allocation not given. Sampling was performed 63 days after the first vaccine or placebo injection. Assay: immunoSEQ multiplex PCR; the TCRdb copy retains only in-frame clones and omits some. The repertoire has approximately 450,000 clones, over 75% of them found once; the top ten carry 10% to 15%. Here the sequenced sample was peripheral blood, taken in a trial of Ad26.COV2.S vaccine versus placebo. The receptors here all came from a person between 18 and 60 years old who received the Ad26.COV2.S COVID-19 vaccine or a placebo.

The rearrangement joins TRBV7-3 to TRBJ2-1; no clear D gene. V gave up 3 bases and J gave up 6 bases, with 12 bases separating them. CDR3 length equals 14 residues. The germline CDR1 and CDR2 sequences are SGHTA and FQGTGA. As DNA, the CDR3 is TGTGCCAGCAGCTTCCTCGGCAGGTTCAATGAGCAGTTCTTC. It codes for CASSFLGRFNEQFF. Using reference TRBV7-3 and TRBJ2-1 for the parts outside the CDR3, the full variable domain is GAGVSQTPSNKVTEKGKYVELRCDPISGHTALYWYRQSLGQGPEFLIYFQGTGAADDSGLPNDRFFAVRPEGSVSTLKIQRTERGDSAVYLCASSFLGRFNEQFFGPGTRLTVL.

This rearrangement joins TRBV3-1 (or the pseudogene TRBV3-2) to TRBJ2-3; 8 bases match TRBD2. There are 17 residues in the CDR3. J lost 2 bases, V lost 4 bases, and 11 bases had no gene match. Germline V lookup: CDR1 LGHDT, CDR2 YNNKEL (reference sequence). The CDR3 spells CASSPRSGSVSTDTQYF. The CDR3, as DNA: TGTGCCAGCAGCCCAAGGAGCGGGAGCGTCTCCACAGATACGCAGTATTTT.

The genes are TRBV7-9 and TRBJ2-4; D unclear. With 2 bases removed from V and 3 bases from J, the gap between germline ends came to 8 bases. Germline CDR1 and CDR2: SEHNR and FQNEAQ (reference sequence). CDR3 length: 14 residues. The CDR3 nucleotides read TGTGCCAGCAGCTTAACAGTTGGCAAAAACATTCAGTACTTC. This encodes CASSLTVGKNIQYF.

This rearrangement joins TRBV13 to TRBJ2-7, with TRBD2 identical over 10 bases. CDR1 is PRHDT, CDR2 FYEKMQ, per germline (reference sequence). CDR3 length: 14 residues. Trimming removed 5 bases from V and 6 bases from J; junction bases left unmatched: 7. CDR3: CASSPGRTSGEQYF. In DNA, the CDR3 is TGTGCCAGCAGCCCAGGGAGGACTAGCGGCGAGCAGTACTTC.

The chain employs TRBV6-2 or TRBV6-3 and TRBJ1-1; tentatively, D is TRBD1 (5 bases). In germline, CDR1 is MNHEY, CDR2 SVGEGT. This CDR3 has 14 amino acids. V shed 4 bases and J shed 3 bases, with 12 bases lying between them. CDR3 sequence: CASSLRRGDTEAFF. The CDR3 region has the DNA TGTGCCAGCAGTTTACGAAGGGGAGACACTGAAGCTTTCTTT.

The J gene is TRBJ1-3, the V gene TRBV4-1; TRBD1 matches at 7 bases. The ends lost 0 bases at V and 4 bases at J; junction bases unmatched: 9. The germline V gene has CDR1 MGHRA and CDR2 YSYEKL. The CDR3 runs 17 residues. Written as DNA, the CDR3 is TGCGCCAGCAGCCAAGACGACCAGACAGGGTACGGAAACACCATATATTTT. Protein sequence: CASSQDDQTGYGNTIYF.

The V gene is TRBV7-8, the J gene TRBJ1-1; D gene unclear. The CDR3 spans 14 residues. Germline values: CDR1 SGHVS, CDR2 FQNEAQ. V lost 4 bases to trimming and J lost 0 bases, with 9 bases between them. The CDR3 DNA reads as TGTGCCAGCAGCTCTACAGAATTGAACACTGAAGCTTTCTTT. It encodes CASSSTELNTEAFF.

V is TRBV7-2 and J is TRBJ2-3, with 7 bases fitting TRBD1. The germline gives CDR1 SGHTA, CDR2 FQGNSA. The CDR3 is 17 residues long. J gave up 2 bases and V 7 bases, and 15 bases lay outside the gene matches. CDR3 region: CASTPSPGKGATDTQYF. As DNA, the CDR3 is TGTGCCAGCACCCCTTCCCCCGGCAAGGGGGCCACAGATACGCAGTATTTT.

This sequence joins TRBV5-6 and TRBJ1-1; no clear D gene. Germline CDR1 reads SGHDT; CDR2 reads YYEEEE. V was trimmed by 2 bases and J by 6 bases, leaving 11 bases between them. This CDR3 is built from 13 residues. CDR3 in DNA: TGTGCCAGCAGCTTTATAGGGAGGGCTGAAGCTTTCTTT. Amino acid sequence: CASSFIGRAEAFF.

CDR3 loop: CASSEVSRLAGDTYEQYF. DNA for the CDR3: TGTGCCAGCAGTGAAGTTTCGCGACTAGCGGGAGATACCTACGAGCAGTACTTC. This chain uses TRBV2 with TRBJ2-7; 12 positions agree with TRBD2. The CDR3 sequence is 18 residues long. Germline loops: CDR1 SNHLY, CDR2 FYNNEI. V was pared by 1 base and J by 2 bases, with 9 bases of the junction left unmatched.

This rearrangement joins TRBV29-1 to TRBJ2-5; TRBD1 agrees at 7 bases. Per germline, CDR1 SQVTM and CDR2 ANQGSEA. The trim removed 6 bases at V and 5 bases at J, leaving 12 bases unmatched. This CDR3 has 14 amino acids. CDR3 coding DNA: TGCAGCGTGCCTCCGACAGGGTTGGGGGAGACCCAGTACTTC. This gives the protein CSVPPTGLGETQYF. Together with reference TRBV29-1 and TRBJ2-5, the CDR3 gives the full variable domain: SAVISQKPSRDICQRGTSLTIQCQVDSQVTMMFWYRQQPGQSLTLIATANQGSEATYESGFVIDKFPISRPNLTFSTLTVSNMSPEDSSIYLCSVPPTGLGETQYFGPGTRLLVL.

This chain links TRBV27 with TRBJ1-2; a weak D match, TRBD1 (6 bases). The V gene lost 3 bases and the J gene lost 4 bases, with 9 bases spanning the gap. This CDR3 spans 13 amino acids. CDR1 is MNHEY, CDR2 SMNVEV, per germline (reference sequence). The CDR3 reads CASSLGGRYGYTF. The CDR3 DNA sequence: TGTGCCAGCAGTTTGGGGGGCCGCTATGGCTACACCTTC.

The chain is built from TRBV6-2 or TRBV6-3 and TRBJ2-1, with unresolved D. Germline-derived CDR1 and CDR2 are MNHEY and SVGEGT. The V and J ends lost 3 bases and 9 bases respectively, with 6 bases between them. This CDR3 contains 11 residues. CDR3 nucleotides: TGTGCCAGCAGTTATAGAATTGAGCAGTTCTTC. It translates to CASSYRIEQFF.

Notes on this clone: Additional DNA sequences in this sample encode the identical CDR3. V is TRBV7-2 and J is TRBJ1-1; TRBD1 might be the D (5 bases). The V gene lost 0 bases and the J gene lost 0 bases, with 5 bases spanning the gap. CDR3 size: 14 residues. CDR1 SGHTA and CDR2 FQGNSA come from the germline V gene. CDR3 bases: TGTGCCAGCAGCTTAGCGACAGTGAACACTGAAGCTTTCTTT. Translating it yields CASSLATVNTEAFF.

The V gene is TRBV28, the J gene TRBJ2-1; the D gene could be TRBD1 or TRBD2 (5 bases each). Germline-derived CDR1 and CDR2 are MDHEN and SYDVKM. CDR3 length equals 13 residues. V lost 2 bases, J lost 7 bases, and 9 bases lay in between. The CDR3 reads CASSLGTPNEQFF. The CDR3 DNA sequence: TGTGCCAGCAGTTTAGGGACCCCAAATGAGCAGTTCTTC.

The chain employs TRBV6-5 and TRBJ1-5, with no clear D. This CDR3 is 13 amino acids long. The germline CDR1 and CDR2 sequences are MNHEY and SVGAGI. Trimming took 6 bases from V and 1 from J, leaving 7 bases between them. The CDR3 sequence is CASSLSSNQPQHF. DNA of the CDR3: TGTGCCAGCAGCCTCTCAAGCAATCAGCCCCAGCATTTT.

The chain links TRBV12-3 or TRBV12-4 to TRBJ2-1, with a weak D call TRBD1 (5 bases). The CDR3 is 12 residues long. V was trimmed by 1 base and J by 10 bases, leaving 8 bases between them. CDR3 in amino acids: CASSLDHREQFF. CDR3 in DNA: TGTGCCAGCAGTTTAGATCACAGGGAGCAGTTCTTC.